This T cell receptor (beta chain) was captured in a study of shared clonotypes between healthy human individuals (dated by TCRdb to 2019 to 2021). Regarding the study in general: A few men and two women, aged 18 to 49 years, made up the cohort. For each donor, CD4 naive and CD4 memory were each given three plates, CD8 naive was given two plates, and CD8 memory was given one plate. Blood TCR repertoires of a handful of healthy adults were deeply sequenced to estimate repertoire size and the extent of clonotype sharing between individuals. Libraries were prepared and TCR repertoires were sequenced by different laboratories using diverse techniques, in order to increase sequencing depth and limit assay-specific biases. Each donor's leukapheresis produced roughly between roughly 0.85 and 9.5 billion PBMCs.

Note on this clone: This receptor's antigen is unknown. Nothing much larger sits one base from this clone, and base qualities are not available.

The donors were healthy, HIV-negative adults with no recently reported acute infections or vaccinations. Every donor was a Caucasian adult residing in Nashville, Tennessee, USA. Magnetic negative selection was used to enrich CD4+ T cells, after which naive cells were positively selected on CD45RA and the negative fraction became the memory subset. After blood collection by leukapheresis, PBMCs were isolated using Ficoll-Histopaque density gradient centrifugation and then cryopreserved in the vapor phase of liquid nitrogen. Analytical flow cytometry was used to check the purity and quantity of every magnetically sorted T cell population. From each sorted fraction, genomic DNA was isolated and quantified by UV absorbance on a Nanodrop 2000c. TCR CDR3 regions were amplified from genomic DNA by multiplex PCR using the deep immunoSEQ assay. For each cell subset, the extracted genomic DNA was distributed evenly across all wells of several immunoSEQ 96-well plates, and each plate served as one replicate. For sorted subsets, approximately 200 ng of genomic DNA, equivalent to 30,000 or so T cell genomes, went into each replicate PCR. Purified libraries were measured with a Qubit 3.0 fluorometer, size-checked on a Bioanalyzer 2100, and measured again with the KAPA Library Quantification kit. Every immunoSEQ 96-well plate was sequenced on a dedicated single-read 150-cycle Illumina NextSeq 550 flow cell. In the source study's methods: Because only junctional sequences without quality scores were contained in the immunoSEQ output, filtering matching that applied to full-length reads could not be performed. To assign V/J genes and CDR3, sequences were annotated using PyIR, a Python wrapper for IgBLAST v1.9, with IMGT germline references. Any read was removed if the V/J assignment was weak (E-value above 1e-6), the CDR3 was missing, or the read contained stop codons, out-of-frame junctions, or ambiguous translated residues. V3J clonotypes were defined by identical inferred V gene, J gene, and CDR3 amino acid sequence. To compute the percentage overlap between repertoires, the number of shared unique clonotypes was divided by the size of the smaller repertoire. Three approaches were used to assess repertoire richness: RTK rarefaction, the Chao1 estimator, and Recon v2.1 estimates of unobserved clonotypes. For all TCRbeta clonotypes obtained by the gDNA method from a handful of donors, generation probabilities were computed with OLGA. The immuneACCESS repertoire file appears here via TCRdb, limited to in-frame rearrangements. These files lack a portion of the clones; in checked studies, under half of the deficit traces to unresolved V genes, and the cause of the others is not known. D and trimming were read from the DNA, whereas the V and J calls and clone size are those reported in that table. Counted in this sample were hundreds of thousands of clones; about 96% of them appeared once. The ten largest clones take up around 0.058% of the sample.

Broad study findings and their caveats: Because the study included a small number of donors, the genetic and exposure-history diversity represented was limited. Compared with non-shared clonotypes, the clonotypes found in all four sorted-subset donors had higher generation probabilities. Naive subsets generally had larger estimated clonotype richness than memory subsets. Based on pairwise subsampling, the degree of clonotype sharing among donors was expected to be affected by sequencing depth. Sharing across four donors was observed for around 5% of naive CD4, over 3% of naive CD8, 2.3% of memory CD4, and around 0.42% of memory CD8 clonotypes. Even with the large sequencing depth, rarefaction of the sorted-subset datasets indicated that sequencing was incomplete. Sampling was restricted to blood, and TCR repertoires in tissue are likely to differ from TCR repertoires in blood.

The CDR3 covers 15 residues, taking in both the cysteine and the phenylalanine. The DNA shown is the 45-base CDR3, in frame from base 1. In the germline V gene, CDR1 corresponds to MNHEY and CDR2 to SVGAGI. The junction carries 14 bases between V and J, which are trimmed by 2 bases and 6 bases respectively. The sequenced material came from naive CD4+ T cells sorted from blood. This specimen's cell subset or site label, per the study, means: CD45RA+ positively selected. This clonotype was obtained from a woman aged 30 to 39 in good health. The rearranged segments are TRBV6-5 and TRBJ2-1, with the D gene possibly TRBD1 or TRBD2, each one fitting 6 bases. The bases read TGTGCCAGCAGTTACCGGCGGGGACACCTCAATGAGCAGTTCTTC. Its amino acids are CASSYRRGHLNEQFF.